The clone carrying this T cell receptor (beta chain) has only a few counts. The data originate from a study of T-cell memory formation after mild COVID-19. TCRdb ran MiXCR on the 5' RACE reads and lists one entry per CDR3 protein. This sample has 250,000 to 350,000 distinct CDR3 sequences, with roughly a fifth found just once. Sample: PBMCs or a T cell subset sorted from them (not recorded which). This TCR was recovered from a young man who had mild COVID-19 (a few samples of this study predate the infection). Cell type and time point are not known.

DNA for the CDR3: TGTGCCAGCTCGCAAAATCCAGATACGCAGTATTTT. Protein: CASSQNPDTQYF. The chain is built from TRBV18 and TRBJ2-3, with D unclear. The CDR3 is 12 amino acids. V was shortened by 6 bases and J by 4 bases, with 8 bases between the two germline ends. Germline assignment: CDR1 KGHSH and CDR2 LQKENI.